This TCR beta chain is from a study of T-cell memory formation after mild COVID-19. Study-level background: TCR clusters were mostly donor specific.

The sample holds a few counts of this clonotype. 5'RACE with constant-segment primers built TCRalpha and TCRbeta cDNA libraries with UMIs. TCRdb used MiXCR to reprocess the 5' RACE reads, holding one entry per CDR3 protein. The table has approximately 12,000 distinct CDR3 sequences, around 15% seen once. CDR3 length equals 13 residues. The germline CDR1 and CDR2 sequences are MNHNY and SVGAGI (reference sequence). Between the trimmed V and J ends, which lost 0 bases and 2 bases, there was a span of 5 bases. The clonotype was recovered from a man younger than 30 who had mild COVID-19 (a few samples of this study predate the infection). Cell type and time point are not known. Sequencing was performed on PBMCs or a T cell subset sorted from them (not recorded which). This chain connects TRBV6-6 to TRBJ2-7; D remains ambiguous. This CDR3 reads CASSYSITYEQYF. In DNA form, the CDR3 reads TGTGCCAGCAGTTACTCGATAACCTACGAGCAGTACTTC.